This T cell receptor (beta chain) stems from a study of T cell responses to AZD1222 COVID-19 vaccine. The wider study: Second-dose intervals of approximately 4 or approximately 12 weeks were pooled.

This clone has a handful of counts. Antigen unknown. Study-wide results and limits: Nearly half of spike-specific TCRs reportedly go after variant regions that carry no mutations. The peak T cell response came first, and repertoires were sampled only after it.

V shed 6 bases and J shed 1 base, with 9 bases lying between them. This CDR3 is 13 amino acids long. The germline CDR1 and CDR2 sequences are MNHEY and SVGAGI. Measured with immunoSEQ multiplex PCR; TCRdb has only the in-frame clones, and not every one. The sample includes around 140,000 clones, 75% to 90% of them seen just once. This receptor was identified in an adult in good health. The sequences come from peripheral blood, collected on day 0 of AZD1222 vaccination. This chain uses TRBV6-5 with TRBJ1-1; D unresolved. CDR3 bases: TGTGCCAGCAGCCCCGGACCGAACACTGAAGCTTTCTTT. It encodes CASSPGPNTEAFF.